This T cell receptor (beta chain) was documented in a study of CD8+ T cells in alopecia areata. Study background: Each day, treated patients took oral tofacitinib twice, at 5 to 10 mg per dose. The authors scored treated patients' severity by affected scalp percentage. General study findings and limits: While tofacitinib was given, many expanded lesional clones persisted in scalp and blood. Tofacitinib produced a significant decrease in scalp clonality and in expanded CD8+ clones among the top 100.

V lost 6 bases to trimming and J lost 10 bases, with 14 bases between them. CDR1 SGHRS and CDR2 YFSETQ come from the germline V gene. The CDR3 sequence is 13 residues long. With respect to this clone: What it binds is unknown.

Described treatment: oral pan-JAK inhibitor, 5-10 mg twice daily. RNA extraction was followed by reverse transcription into cDNA, which acted as the sequencing template. Clones were sequenced by immunoSEQ multiplex PCR, and TCRdb holds only the in-frame ones, with some missing. The sample has approximately 280,000 clones; about three fifths are singletons. The specimen comprised CD4+ T cells sorted from blood, sampled at week 24, from a patient treated with tofacitinib. The V call is TRBV5-1, the J call TRBJ1-6; D is uncertain. This TCR came from a human donor with alopecia areata. The CDR3 nucleotides are TGCGCCAGCAAGGAGGGTCCCGGATCACCCCTCCACTTT. It is translated as CASKEGPGSPLHF. The variable domain in full, completed from reference TRBV5-1 and TRBJ1-6, reads KAGVTQTPRYLIKTRGQQVTLSCSPISGHRSVSWYQQTPGQGLQFLFEYFSETQRNKGNFPGRFSGRQFSNSRSEMNVSTLELGDSALYLCASKEGPGSPLHFGNGTRLTVT.